These 32 T cell receptor beta chains came from one sample sequenced in a study of blood T cell repertoires in COVID-19. Sequencing was performed with immunoSEQ multiplex PCR; in TCRdb, only in-frame clones are kept and a portion is missing. The sample carries under 300,000 clones, 86% recorded once. Sequences were obtained from peripheral blood. Receptor source: an elderly man with acute or convalescent COVID-19.

The V call is TRBV25-1, the J call TRBJ1-1; 10 bases are a match to TRBD1. The germline gives CDR1 MGHDK, CDR2 SYGVNS. The CDR3 spans 15 residues. V shed 3 bases and J 5 bases; nucleotides not matched to a gene: 6. Here the CDR3 reads CASSDWGQGQTEAFF. The CDR3 DNA sequence: TGTGCCAGCAGTGATTGGGGACAGGGGCAGACTGAAGCTTTCTTT.

The V call is TRBV7-2, the J call TRBJ1-4; the D gene is possibly TRBD1 (5 bases). In germline, CDR1 is SGHTA, CDR2 FQGNSA. The CDR3 has 14 amino acids. Trimming cost V 8 bases and J 4 bases, with 14 bases left between them. CDR3 nucleotide sequence: TGTGCCAGCGTGCGGGGGATCCTTAATGAAAAACTGTTTTTT. Its translation: CASVRGILNEKLFF.

The genes are TRBV19 and TRBJ1-6, with D perhaps TRBD1 (6 bases). This CDR3 spans 15 amino acids. Between the trimmed V and J ends, which lost 9 bases and 0 bases, there was a span of 12 bases. Germline-derived CDR1 and CDR2 are LNHDA and SQIVND (reference sequence). CDR3 protein: CASYDRSSYNSPLHF. The CDR3 region has the DNA TGTGCCAGCTACGACAGGAGCTCCTATAATTCACCCCTCCACTTT.

V gene TRBV9 combines with J gene TRBJ2-5, with 7 bases that match TRBD1. Trimming took 3 bases from V and 3 from J; bases not matched to a gene: 5. Germline V gives CDR1 SGDLS, CDR2 YYNGEE. This CDR3 spans 14 amino acids. The CDR3 loop reads CASSASQGKETQYF. Written as DNA, the CDR3 is TGTGCCAGCAGCGCATCACAGGGGAAAGAGACCCAGTACTTC.

The rearrangement joins TRBV15 to TRBJ2-3, with D uncertain. Trimming removed 0 bases at V and 6 bases at J, with 10 bases between. Germline V gene sequence: CDR1 LNHNV, CDR2 YYDKDF (reference sequence). CDR3 length: 14 residues. The chain's CDR3 is CATSRDLTEDTQYF. CDR3 nucleotides: TGTGCCACCAGCAGAGATCTTACAGAGGATACGCAGTATTTT.

The rearrangement links TRBV4-3 to TRBJ2-1, with 8 nucleotides matching TRBD2. V dropped 0 bases and J dropped 7; count of bases not matched to a gene: 8. The length of the CDR3 is 16 residues. CDR1 is LGHNA and CDR2 is YSLEER in the germline V gene. CDR3 nucleotides: TGCGCCAGCAGCCAAGATAGCGCGGGGGGAGTAAATGAGCAGTTCTTC. This encodes CASSQDSAGGVNEQFF.

V usage is TRBV7-9 and J usage is TRBJ2-3; D gene uncertain. The CDR3 contains 15 residues. Trimming removed 3 bases at V and 1 base at J, with 11 bases between. Germline V lookup: CDR1 SEHNR, CDR2 FQNEAQ (reference sequence). The chain's CDR3 is CASSFSETGTDTQYF. The CDR3, as DNA: TGTGCCAGCAGCTTCTCAGAAACAGGCACAGATACGCAGTATTTT.

V and J are TRBV5-4 and TRBJ2-5, with no clear D. V dropped 2 bases and J dropped 5 bases, with 13 bases sitting between them. The germline gives CDR1 SGHNT, CDR2 YYREEE (reference sequence). The CDR3 is 14 amino acids. In DNA, the CDR3 is TGTGCCAGCAGCTTTGAAATAGTTCGGGAGACCCAGTACTTC. Its translation: CASSFEIVRETQYF.

This rearrangement joins TRBV11-3 to TRBJ1-5; D is perhaps TRBD1 (5 bases). Germline V gives CDR1 SGHNT, CDR2 YENEEA. This CDR3 spans 20 amino acids. Trimming cost V 8 bases and J 4 bases, with 33 bases left between them. CDR3 DNA: TGTGCCAGCGTGGGGTTGGGACGCGGAAGCAGCGGGGCGACGAATCAGCCCCAGCATTTT. As protein: CASVGLGRGSSGATNQPQHF.

This clone has more than one count but fewer than ten. The chain links TRBV7-9 to TRBJ1-1, with unresolved D. Germline loops: CDR1 SEHNR, CDR2 FQNEAQ (reference sequence). The CDR3 totals 13 residues. The ends were cut back, 5 bases at V and 1 base at J, with 8 bases in the middle. The CDR3 here is CASSLGWNTEAFF. The CDR3 DNA sequence: TGTGCCAGCAGCCTCGGGTGGAACACTGAAGCTTTCTTT.

This rearrangement joins TRBV3-1 (or the pseudogene TRBV3-2) to TRBJ2-1; D is perhaps TRBD2 (5 bases). V was shortened by 3 bases and J by 7 bases, with 10 bases between the two germline ends. Looked up from germline, CDR1 is LGHDT and CDR2 is YNNKEL (reference sequence). The CDR3 covers 13 residues. CDR3 in DNA: TGTGCCAGCAGCCACGCACTAGGAAATGAGCAGTTCTTC. This codes for CASSHALGNEQFF.

The rearrangement uses TRBV6-5 and TRBJ1-5, with D tentatively TRBD1 (5 bases). The CDR3 runs 13 residues. Germline CDR1 and CDR2: MNHEY and SVGAGI. V lost 5 bases and J 6 bases, leaving 11 bases between the germline ends. The CDR3 DNA follows: TGTGCCAGCAGTCAGGGTTGGACTCAGCCCCAGCATTTT. Amino acid sequence: CASSQGWTQPQHF.

This chain uses TRBV12-3 or TRBV12-4 with TRBJ2-1; 8 nucleotides line up with TRBD1. The CDR3 is 13 residues long. V was clipped by 6 bases and J by 12 bases; unmatched bases: 10. CDR3 protein: CASSASQGAGQFF. The CDR3 DNA is TGTGCCAGCAGCGCATCTCAGGGGGCCGGGCAGTTCTTC.

The chain recombines TRBV6-6 with TRBJ1-5, with a tentative D call TRBD1 (6 bases). This CDR3 contains 13 residues. Trimming removed 8 bases at V and 3 bases at J, with 11 bases between. Looked up from germline, CDR1 is MNHNY and CDR2 is SVGAGI (reference sequence). The CDR3 region is CASQTGYNQPQHF. CDR3 coding DNA: TGTGCCAGCCAAACAGGGTACAATCAGCCCCAGCATTTT.

The J gene is TRBJ2-6, the V gene TRBV11-3; 7 bases agree with TRBD2. Trimming took 5 bases from V and 1 from J; bases not matched to a gene: 2. Germline assignment: CDR1 SGHNT and CDR2 YENEEA. The CDR3 length is 15 residues. CDR3 region: CASSLGGSGANVLTF. The CDR3 region has the DNA TGTGCCAGCAGCCTCGGGGGGTCTGGGGCCAACGTCCTGACTTTC. The complete variable domain, with remaining parts taken from reference TRBV11-3 and TRBJ2-6, reads EAGVVQSPRYKIIEKKQPVAFWCNPISGHNTLYWYLQNLGQGPELLIRYENEEAVDDSQLPKDRFSAERLKGVDSTLKIQPAELGDSAVYLCASSLGGSGANVLTFGAGSRLTVL.

V usage is TRBV6-5 and J usage is TRBJ2-7; D unresolved. With 6 bases removed from V and 2 bases from J, the gap between germline ends came to 5 bases. The CDR3 consists of 11 residues. CDR1 is MNHEY and CDR2 is SVGAGI in the germline V gene. CDR3 in amino acids: CASRRAYEQYF. The DNA of the CDR3 is TGTGCCAGCAGACGCGCCTACGAGCAGTACTTC.

The chain uses TRBV7-9 and TRBJ2-1, with D possibly TRBD2 on 7 matching bases. Germline CDR1 and CDR2: SEHNR and FQNEAQ (reference sequence). V was clipped by 5 bases and J by 9 bases, with 20 bases between them. The CDR3 extends over 15 amino acids. CDR3 sequence reads: CASSERDTGRSEQFF. DNA for the CDR3: TGTGCCAGCAGCGAGCGGGACACCGGGAGGAGTGAGCAGTTCTTC.

The gene calls are TRBV5-6 and TRBJ1-1; 7 bases are a match to TRBD1. The V gene's germline CDR1 is SGHDT and CDR2 YYEEEE. Trimming cost V 4 bases and J 0 bases; bases outside gene matches: 6. The length of the CDR3 is 15 residues. CDR3 DNA sequence: TGTGCCAGCAGCCAATATGACAGGGTGAACACTGAAGCTTTCTTT. Amino acids: CASSQYDRVNTEAFF.

The rearrangement links TRBV19 to TRBJ2-6; the D gene is possibly TRBD2 (6 bases). The germline CDR1 and CDR2 sequences are LNHDA and SQIVND (reference sequence). V gave up 5 bases and J gave up 2 bases, with 13 bases separating them. This CDR3 spans 16 amino acids. The CDR3 DNA follows: TGTGCCAGTAGTCACCCGGCGGGGCCTGGGGCCAACGTCCTGACTTTC. Its translation: CASSHPAGPGANVLTF.

The CDR3 loop is CAVMDIMNTEAFF. The CDR3 nucleotides are TGTGCTGTTATGGACATTATGAACACTGAAGCTTTCTTT. The V call is TRBV28, the J call TRBJ1-1, with a possible D match to TRBD1 (5 bases). This CDR3 has 13 amino acids. The germline gives CDR1 MDHEN, CDR2 SYDVKM.

The chain uses TRBV7-3 and TRBJ2-5; no clear D gene. V lost 2 bases, J lost 4 bases, and 11 bases lay in between. The CDR3 loop spans 14 amino acids. The germline gives CDR1 SGHTA, CDR2 FQGTGA. CDR3 bases: TGTGCCAGCAGCTTAGCGTATCCGGGAGAGACCCAGTACTTC. As protein: CASSLAYPGETQYF.

The chain couples TRBV29-1 to TRBJ2-3; 7 bases line up with TRBD2. The length of the CDR3 is 12 residues. V shed 7 bases, J shed 5 bases, and the junction held 6 bases outside the gene matches. Germline CDR1 reads SQVTM; CDR2 reads ANQGSEA. CDR3 coding DNA: TGCAGCGGCGGACTAGTAAGAGATACGCAGTATTTT. Its translation: CSGGLVRDTQYF.

This rearrangement joins TRBV13 to TRBJ1-2; the match to TRBD1 covers 7 bases. The germline CDR1 and CDR2 sequences are PRHDT and FYEKMQ (reference sequence). With 8 bases clipped from V and 2 bases from J, the junction kept 5 bases outside the gene matches. The CDR3 is 13 residues long. The CDR3 here is CASARGPNYGYTF. Here the CDR3 DNA reads TGTGCCAGCGCGAGGGGGCCGAACTATGGCTACACCTTC. The whole variable domain, remainder taken from reference TRBV13 and TRBJ1-2, is AAGVIQSPRHLIKEKRETATLKCYPIPRHDTVYWYQQGPGQDPQFLISFYEKMQSDKGSIPDRFSAQQFSDYHSELNMSSLELGDSALYFCASARGPNYGYTFGSGTRLTVV.

V and J are TRBV2 and TRBJ1-2, with TRBD1 identical over 7 bases. CDR1 and CDR2 from the germline V gene are SNHLY and FYNNEI. This CDR3 region has 14 residues. The ends lost 2 bases at V and 8 bases at J; junction bases unmatched: 8. The CDR3 sequence is CASSESGTVGGYTF. CDR3 coding DNA: TGTGCCAGCAGTGAATCGGGGACAGTTGGGGGCTACACCTTC.

The rearrangement joins TRBV3-1 (or the pseudogene TRBV3-2) to TRBJ1-4; possible D gene TRBD1, 6 bases. CDR3 length: 14 residues. CDR1 and CDR2 (germline): LGHDT, YNNKEL (reference sequence). Trimming stripped 1 base from V and 10 bases from J, with 13 bases between. CDR3 protein: CASSQGRGGRKLFF. Here the CDR3 DNA reads TGTGCCAGCAGCCAAGGGAGGGGGGGTCGAAAACTGTTTTTT.

V usage is TRBV7-9 and J usage is TRBJ1-2; D is undetermined. The CDR3 has 11 amino acids. Germline V gene data show CDR1 as SEHNR and CDR2 as FQNEAQ (reference sequence). Trimming pared 1 base from V and 8 bases from J, leaving 5 bases between. CDR3 amino acids: CASSLERGYTF. Written as DNA, the CDR3 is TGTGCCAGCAGCTTAGAGCGAGGCTACACCTTC.

The chain couples TRBV2 to TRBJ2-1; 8 bases align to TRBD1. The CDR3 totals 15 residues. Losses at the gene ends were 6 bases for V and 10 bases for J; bases not matched to a gene: 14. Germline V gene lookup returns CDR1 SNHLY and CDR2 FYNNEI. This CDR3 reads CASSEDRVGSGEQFF. The CDR3 DNA follows: TGTGCCAGCAGCGAGGACAGGGTGGGGAGTGGAGAGCAGTTCTTC.

The chain couples TRBV19 to TRBJ2-3, with TRBD1 matching 9 bases. Germline loops: CDR1 LNHDA, CDR2 SQIVND (reference sequence). The trim removed 4 bases at V and 4 bases at J, leaving 6 bases unmatched. This CDR3 has 15 amino acids. This CDR3 reads CASSTPTGGSDTQYF. In nucleotides, the CDR3 is TGTGCCAGTAGTACCCCGACAGGGGGGTCAGATACGCAGTATTTT.

V gene TRBV28 combines with J gene TRBJ1-2, with TRBD1 matching over 7 bases. The CDR3 totals 15 residues. Per the germline V gene, CDR1 is MDHEN and CDR2 is SYDVKM. V gave up 7 bases and J gave up 4 bases; unmatched junction bases: 12. As DNA, the CDR3 is TGTGCCAGCATGCGCGGACAGGCGTCCTCCTATGGCTACACCTTC. Its protein product is CASMRGQASSYGYTF.

CDR3 loop: CASSPSWTSGLTDTQYF. The DNA for the CDR3 is TGCGCCAGCAGCCCCTCCTGGACTAGCGGACTCACAGATACGCAGTATTTT. The chain joins TRBV4-1 to TRBJ2-3; 10 nucleotides line up with TRBD2. This CDR3 comprises 17 residues. V gave up 4 bases and J gave up 2 bases; unmatched junction bases: 9. Per the germline V gene, CDR1 is MGHRA and CDR2 is YSYEKL.

The chain combines TRBV3-1 (or the pseudogene TRBV3-2) with TRBJ1-3; D not certain. CDR1 and CDR2 from the germline V gene are LGHDT and YNNKEL (reference sequence). The length of the CDR3 is 15 residues. Trimming took 4 bases from V and 0 from J, leaving 10 bases between them. CDR3 nucleotide sequence: TGTGCCAGCAGCCGAGGACTTTACTCTGGAAACACCATATATTTT. Protein sequence: CASSRGLYSGNTIYF.

The genes are TRBV28 and TRBJ2-7; the D gene is possibly TRBD1 (6 bases). V shed 6 bases and J shed 2 bases, with 17 bases lying between them. The CDR3 spans 15 residues. CDR1 is MDHEN and CDR2 is SYDVKM in the germline V gene. The CDR3 loop reads CASRTGSLWAYEQYF. For the CDR3, the DNA is TGTGCCAGCAGAACAGGGAGTCTGTGGGCCTACGAGCAGTACTTC.